This T cell receptor beta chain was retrieved from a study of response to subunit inactivated influenza vaccine. TCRdb reanalysed the RT-PCR reads using MiXCR and keeps one entry per CDR3 protein. The sample has over 300,000 distinct CDR3 sequences; 20% to 25% are singletons. Study-wide points: Researchers suggested that each seasonal influenza vaccination recruits few new T cells.

In the case of this clonotype: What it binds is not known.

The CDR3 totals 15 residues. V gave up 4 bases and J gave up 0 bases, with 10 bases separating them. The germline V gene encodes CDR1 LNHNV and CDR2 YYDKDF (reference sequence). Sample: PBMCs from blood, taken less than 22 months after vaccination. The V gene is TRBV15, the J gene TRBJ2-1; D is ambiguous. This sequence originates from a man aged 45 to 70 who received an inactivated influenza vaccine. DNA of the CDR3: TGTGCCACCAGCACCTCTCCGAGCTCCTACAATGAGCAGTTCTTC. Residues: CATSTSPSSYNEQFF.